The TCR beta chain under discussion was sequenced for a study of T cell responses to AZD1222 COVID-19 vaccine. Study-level results: Researchers report vaccine-associated CD4 TCRs spanning spike, with dominance at 160-218 and 743-854. The donor cohort was predominantly white British with a female majority, and clonal diversity may have been underestimated. Two AZD1222 administrations were followed by greater Spike-specific TCR breadth and depth.

Generated by immunoSEQ multiplex PCR, the TCRdb table keeps only in-frame clones and is missing some. Found here are around 180,000 clones, approximately 94% of them singletons; the top ten hold around 1.5%. The V end was cut by 1 base, the J end by 0 bases, with 16 bases between. This CDR3 region has 19 residues. Per germline, CDR1 LGHDT and CDR2 YNNKEL (reference sequence). Of note for this clone: Its target is not known.

The sample was peripheral blood, taken 28 days after the second AZD1222 dose. The gene calls are TRBV3-1 (or the pseudogene TRBV3-2) and TRBJ1-6, with D tentatively TRBD1 (6 bases). The receptor was isolated from an adult who received the AZD1222 COVID-19 vaccine. The CDR3 loop is CASSQGWAGAISYNSPLHF. CDR3 coding DNA: TGTGCCAGCAGCCAAGGATGGGCGGGGGCAATCTCCTATAATTCACCCCTCCACTTT.